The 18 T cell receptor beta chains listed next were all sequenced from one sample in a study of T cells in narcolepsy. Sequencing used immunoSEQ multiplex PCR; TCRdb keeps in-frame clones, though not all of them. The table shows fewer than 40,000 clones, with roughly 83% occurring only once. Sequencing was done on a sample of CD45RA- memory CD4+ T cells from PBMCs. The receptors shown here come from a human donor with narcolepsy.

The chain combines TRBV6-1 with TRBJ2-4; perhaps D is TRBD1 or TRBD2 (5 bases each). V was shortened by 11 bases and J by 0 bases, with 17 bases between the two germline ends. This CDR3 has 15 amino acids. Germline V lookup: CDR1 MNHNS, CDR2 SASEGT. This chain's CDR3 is CASFPGPRAKNIQYF. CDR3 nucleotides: TGTGCCTCGTTCCCGGGACCAAGAGCCAAAAACATTCAGTACTTC.

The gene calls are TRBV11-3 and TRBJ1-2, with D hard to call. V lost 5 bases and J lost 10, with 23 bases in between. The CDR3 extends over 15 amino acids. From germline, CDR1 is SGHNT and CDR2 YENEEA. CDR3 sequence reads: CASSPLGGSINDYTF. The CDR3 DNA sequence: TGTGCCAGCAGCCCACTGGGTGGCTCAATAAATGACTACACCTTC.

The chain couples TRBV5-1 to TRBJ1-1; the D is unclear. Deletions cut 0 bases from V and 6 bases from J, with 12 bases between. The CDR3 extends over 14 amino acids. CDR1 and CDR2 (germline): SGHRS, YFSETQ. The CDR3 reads CASSLEVGRAEAFF. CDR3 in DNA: TGCGCCAGCAGCTTGGAAGTAGGGAGGGCTGAAGCTTTCTTT.

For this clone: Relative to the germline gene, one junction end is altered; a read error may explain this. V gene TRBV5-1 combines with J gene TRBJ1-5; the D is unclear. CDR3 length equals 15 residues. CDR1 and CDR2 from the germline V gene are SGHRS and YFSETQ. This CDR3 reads CASSLAGDSNQPQHF. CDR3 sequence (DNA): TGTGCCAGCAGCTTGGCAGGCGATAGCAATCAGCCCCAGCATTTT.

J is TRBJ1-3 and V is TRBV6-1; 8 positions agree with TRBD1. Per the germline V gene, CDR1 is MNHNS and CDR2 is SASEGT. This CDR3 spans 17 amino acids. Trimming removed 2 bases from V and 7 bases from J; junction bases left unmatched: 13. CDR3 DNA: TGTGCCAGCAGTGAATCCGGCAGGGGGCAATCTACCAACACCATATATTTT. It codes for CASSESGRGQSTNTIYF.

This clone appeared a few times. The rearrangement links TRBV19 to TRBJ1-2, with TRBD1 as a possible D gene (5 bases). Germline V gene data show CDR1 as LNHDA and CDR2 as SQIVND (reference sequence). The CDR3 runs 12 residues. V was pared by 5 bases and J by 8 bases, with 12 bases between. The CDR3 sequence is CASSQVTGGYTF. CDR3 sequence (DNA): TGTGCCAGTAGTCAAGTCACAGGAGGCTACACCTTC.

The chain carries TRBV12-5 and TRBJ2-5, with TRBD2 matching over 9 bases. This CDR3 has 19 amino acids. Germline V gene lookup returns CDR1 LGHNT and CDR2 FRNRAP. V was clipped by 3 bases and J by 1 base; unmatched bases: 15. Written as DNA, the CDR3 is TGTGCTAGTGGTTTAAACAGTGGCGGGAGGGGTTTTGGCCAAGAGACCCAGTACTTC. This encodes CASGLNSGGRGFGQETQYF.

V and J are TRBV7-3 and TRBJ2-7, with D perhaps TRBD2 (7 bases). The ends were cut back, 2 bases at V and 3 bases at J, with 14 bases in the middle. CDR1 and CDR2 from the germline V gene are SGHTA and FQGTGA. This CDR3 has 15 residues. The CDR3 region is CASSLGGLADYEQYF. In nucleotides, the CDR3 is TGTGCCAGCAGCTTAGGGGGCCTAGCGGACTACGAGCAGTACTTC.

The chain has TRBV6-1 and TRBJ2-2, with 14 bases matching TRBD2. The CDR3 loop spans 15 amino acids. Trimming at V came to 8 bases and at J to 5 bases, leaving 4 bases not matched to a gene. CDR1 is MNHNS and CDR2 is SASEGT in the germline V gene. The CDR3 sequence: CASVGLAGVTGELFF. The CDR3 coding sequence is TGTGCCAGCGTGGGACTAGCGGGAGTAACCGGGGAGCTGTTTTTT.

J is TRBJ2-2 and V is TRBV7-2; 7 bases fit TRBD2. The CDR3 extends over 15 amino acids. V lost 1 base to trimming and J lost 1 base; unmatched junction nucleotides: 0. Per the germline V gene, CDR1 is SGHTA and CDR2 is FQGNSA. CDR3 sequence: CASSLGGRNTGELFF. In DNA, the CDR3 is TGTGCCAGCAGCTTAGGCGGGAGGAACACCGGGGAGCTGTTTTTT. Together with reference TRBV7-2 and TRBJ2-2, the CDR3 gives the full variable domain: GAGVSQSPSNKVTEKGKDVELRCDPISGHTALYWYRQSLGQGLEFLIYFQGNSAPDKSGLPSDRFSAERTGGSVSTLTIQRTQQEDSAVYLCASSLGGRNTGELFFGEGSRLTVL.

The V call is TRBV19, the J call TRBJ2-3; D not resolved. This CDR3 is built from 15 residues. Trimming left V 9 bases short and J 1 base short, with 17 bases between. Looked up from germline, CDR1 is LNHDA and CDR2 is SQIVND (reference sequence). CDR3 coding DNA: TGTGCCAGCGGCCCGACGGCGACCGGCACAGATACGCAGTATTTT. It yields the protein CASGPTATGTDTQYF.

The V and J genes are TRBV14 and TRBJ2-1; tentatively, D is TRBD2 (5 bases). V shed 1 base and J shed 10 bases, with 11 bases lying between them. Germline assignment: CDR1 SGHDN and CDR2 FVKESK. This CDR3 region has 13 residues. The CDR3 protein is CASSQVLAKEQFF. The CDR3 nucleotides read TGTGCCAGCAGCCAAGTCTTAGCGAAAGAGCAGTTCTTC.

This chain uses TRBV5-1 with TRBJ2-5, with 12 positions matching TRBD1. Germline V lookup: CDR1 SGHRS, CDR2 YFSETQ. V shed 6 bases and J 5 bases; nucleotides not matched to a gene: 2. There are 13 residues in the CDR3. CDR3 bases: TGCGCCAGCAAGGGACAGGGGGCCGAGACCCAGTACTTC. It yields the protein CASKGQGAETQYF.

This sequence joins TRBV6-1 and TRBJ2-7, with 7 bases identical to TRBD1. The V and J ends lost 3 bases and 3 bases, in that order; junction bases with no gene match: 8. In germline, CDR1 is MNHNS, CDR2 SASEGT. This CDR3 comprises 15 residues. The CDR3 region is CASSERQGSHYEQYF. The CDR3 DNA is TGTGCCAGCAGTGAGAGACAGGGTTCTCACTACGAGCAGTACTTC.

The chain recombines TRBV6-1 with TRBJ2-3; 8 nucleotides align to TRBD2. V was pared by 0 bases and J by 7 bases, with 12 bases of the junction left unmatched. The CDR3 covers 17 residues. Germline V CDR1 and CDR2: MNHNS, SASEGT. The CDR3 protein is CASSEALGSGTSYTQYF. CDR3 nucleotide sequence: TGTGCCAGCAGTGAAGCCCTCGGTAGCGGGACCTCTTATACGCAGTATTTT.

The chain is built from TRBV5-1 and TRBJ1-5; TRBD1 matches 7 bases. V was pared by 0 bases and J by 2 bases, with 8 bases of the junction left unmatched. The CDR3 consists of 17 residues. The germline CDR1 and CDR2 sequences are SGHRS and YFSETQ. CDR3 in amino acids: CASSLGEGAVGNQPQHF. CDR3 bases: TGCGCCAGCAGCTTGGGCGAGGGGGCGGTCGGCAATCAGCCCCAGCATTTT.

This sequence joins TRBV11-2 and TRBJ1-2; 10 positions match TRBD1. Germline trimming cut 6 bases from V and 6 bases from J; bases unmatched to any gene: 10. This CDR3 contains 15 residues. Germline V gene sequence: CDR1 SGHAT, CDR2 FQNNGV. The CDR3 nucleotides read TGTGCCAGCAGAGATCCGGGACAGGGGAGACATGGCTACACCTTC. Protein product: CASRDPGQGRHGYTF.

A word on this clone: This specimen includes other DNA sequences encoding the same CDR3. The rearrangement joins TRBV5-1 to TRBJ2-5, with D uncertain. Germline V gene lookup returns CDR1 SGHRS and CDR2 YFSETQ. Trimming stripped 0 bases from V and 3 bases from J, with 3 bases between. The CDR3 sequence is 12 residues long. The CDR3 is CASSLGKETQYF. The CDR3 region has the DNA TGCGCCAGCAGCTTGGGTAAAGAGACCCAGTACTTC.